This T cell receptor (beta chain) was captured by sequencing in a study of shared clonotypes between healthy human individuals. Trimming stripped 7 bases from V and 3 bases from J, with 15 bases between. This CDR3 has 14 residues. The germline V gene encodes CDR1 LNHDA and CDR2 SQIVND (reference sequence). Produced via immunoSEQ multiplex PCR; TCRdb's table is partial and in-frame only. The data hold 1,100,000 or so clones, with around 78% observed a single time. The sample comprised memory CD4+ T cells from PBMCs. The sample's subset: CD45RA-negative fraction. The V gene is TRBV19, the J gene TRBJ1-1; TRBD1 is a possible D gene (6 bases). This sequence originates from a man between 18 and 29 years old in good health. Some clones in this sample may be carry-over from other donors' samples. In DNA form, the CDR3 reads TGTGCCAGTACCCTAGGGGGGGTAGACACTGAAGCTTTCTTT. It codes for CASTLGGVDTEAFF.